Each of the 11 T cell receptor beta chains below was sequenced from the same sample in a study of blood T cell repertoires in COVID-19. TCRdb keeps only in-frame clones here, not all; method: immunoSEQ multiplex PCR. The profile shows a few hundred thousand clones, more than 75% of them singletons. The sample consisted of PBMCs or T cells enriched from blood (not recorded which). These receptors came from a woman aged 45-59 years who had recovered from COVID-19.

V gene TRBV6-5 combines with J gene TRBJ2-7; tentatively, D is TRBD2 (6 bases). V dropped 2 bases and J dropped 6 bases, with 14 bases sitting between them. In germline, CDR1 is MNHEY, CDR2 SVGAGI. This CDR3 is built from 14 residues. The CDR3 loop is CASSYDPGEREQYF. DNA for the CDR3: TGTGCCAGCAGTTACGATCCGGGGGAACGCGAGCAGTACTTC.

Here the CDR3 reads CASSLPSNEKLFF. CDR3 bases: TGTGCCAGCAGCTTACCCAGTAATGAAAAACTGTTTTTT. The rearrangement uses TRBV7-2 and TRBJ1-4; D unresolved. Between the trimmed V and J ends, which lost 2 bases and 4 bases, there was a span of 5 bases. CDR3 size: 13 residues. CDR1 is SGHTA and CDR2 is FQGNSA in the germline V gene.

The chain links TRBV24-1 to TRBJ2-3, with 9 bases aligning to TRBD2. Losses at the gene ends were 7 bases for V and 4 bases for J; bases not matched to a gene: 5. CDR1 and CDR2 (germline): KGHDR, SFDVKD. There are 14 residues in the CDR3. CDR3 amino acids: CATSISGGSDTQYF. The CDR3 DNA reads TGTGCCACCAGCATTAGCGGGGGATCAGATACGCAGTATTTT.

The CDR3 bases are TGTGCCAGCACCGTGGGGGTAGGGGGCACTGAAGCTTTCTTT. It translates to CASTVGVGGTEAFF. The chain employs TRBV7-9 and TRBJ1-1; D possibly corresponds to TRBD1 (6 bases). Germline-derived CDR1 and CDR2 are SEHNR and FQNEAQ (reference sequence). V was shortened by 7 bases and J by 4 bases, with 16 bases between the two germline ends. The CDR3 sequence is 14 residues long.

V usage is TRBV7-2 and J usage is TRBJ1-4, with D tentatively TRBD1 (5 bases). V lost 3 bases and J lost 6, with 11 bases in between. CDR3 length: 14 amino acids. Germline CDR1 is SGHTA and CDR2 is FQGNSA. CDR3 loop: CASSFSRADEKLFF. The CDR3 region has the DNA TGTGCCAGCAGCTTTTCCAGGGCGGATGAAAAACTGTTTTTT.

The V and J genes are TRBV19 and TRBJ1-3; D is unclear. V was cut by 6 bases and J by 0 bases, with 12 bases left in between. CDR3 length: 15 amino acids. CDR1 is LNHDA, CDR2 SQIVND, per germline (reference sequence). The DNA of the CDR3 is TGTGCCAGTAGCTCGCGATACGCCTCTGGAAACACCATATATTTT. It yields the protein CASSSRYASGNTIYF.

The gene calls are TRBV7-2 and TRBJ1-1; D uncertain. The germline gives CDR1 SGHTA, CDR2 FQGNSA. Trimming removed 3 bases from V and 1 base from J, with 6 bases in between. This CDR3 has 13 amino acids. CDR3 sequence reads: CASSFGWNTEAFF. The DNA of the CDR3 is TGTGCCAGCAGCTTCGGGTGGAACACTGAAGCTTTCTTT.

The sample holds one count of this clone. This chain connects TRBV28 to TRBJ1-2, with D uncertain. V was cut by 7 bases and J by 8 bases, with 17 bases left in between. Germline CDR1 and CDR2: MDHEN and SYDVKM. There are 13 residues in the CDR3. CDR3 in amino acids: CASIPAESIGYTF. Written as DNA, the CDR3 is TGTGCCAGCATCCCGGCGGAGTCGATAGGCTACACCTTC.

The chain carries TRBV4-1 and TRBJ2-2; 7 nucleotides line up with TRBD2. This CDR3 has 16 residues. Losses at the gene ends were 1 base for V and 0 bases for J; bases not matched to a gene: 2. Germline values: CDR1 MGHRA, CDR2 YSYEKL. CDR3 coding DNA: TGCGCCAGCAGCCAAGTACGGGGGGCGAACACCGGGGAGCTGTTTTTT. This sequence encodes CASSQVRGANTGELFF.

The chain uses TRBV19 and TRBJ1-2, with D possibly being TRBD1 (5 bases). Trimming shortened V by 3 bases and J by 6 bases, and 20 bases separated the two germline ends. CDR3 length: 16 residues. Germline-derived CDR1 and CDR2 are LNHDA and SQIVND (reference sequence). CDR3 nucleotides: TGTGCCAGTAGTATCTGGACGGGGCGCGGGGTGAATGGCTACACCTTC. It yields the protein CASSIWTGRGVNGYTF. The entire variable domain, with the rest obtained from reference TRBV19 and TRBJ1-2, is as follows: DGGITQSPKYLFRKEGQNVTLSCEQNLNHDAMYWYRQDPGQGLRLIYYSQIVNDFQKGDIAEGYSVSREKKESFPLTVTSAQKNPTAFYLCASSIWTGRGVNGYTFGSGTRLTVV.

V and J are TRBV9 and TRBJ1-6; 7 nucleotides align to TRBD1. Trimming at V came to 2 bases and at J to 9 bases, leaving 8 bases not matched to a gene. Germline assignment: CDR1 SGDLS and CDR2 YYNGEE. The CDR3 runs to 15 residues. Here the CDR3 reads CASSVYGTDSSPLHF. CDR3 sequence (DNA): TGTGCCAGCAGCGTGTATGGGACAGACTCTTCACCCCTCCACTTT. The full variable domain, completed using reference TRBV9 and TRBJ1-6, is DSGVTQTPKHLITATGQRVTLRCSPRSGDLSVYWYQQSLDQGLQFLIQYYNGEERAKGNILERFSAQQFPDLHSELNLSSLELGDSALYFCASSVYGTDSSPLHFGNGTRLTVT.